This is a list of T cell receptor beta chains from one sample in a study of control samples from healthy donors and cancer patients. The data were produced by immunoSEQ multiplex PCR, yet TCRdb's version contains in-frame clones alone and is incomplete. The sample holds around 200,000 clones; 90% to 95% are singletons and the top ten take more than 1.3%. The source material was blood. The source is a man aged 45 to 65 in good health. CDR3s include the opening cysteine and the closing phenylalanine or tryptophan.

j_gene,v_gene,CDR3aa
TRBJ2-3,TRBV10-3,CAISETGVGTDTQYF
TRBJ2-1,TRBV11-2,CASSHVGDEQFF
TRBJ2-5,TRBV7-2,CASSVGPSETQYF
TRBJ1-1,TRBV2,CASSGLGQPAFF
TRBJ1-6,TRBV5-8,CASSHSSYNSPLHF
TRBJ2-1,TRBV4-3,CASSLGQESYNEQFF
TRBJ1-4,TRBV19,CASSTTRTGDQEKLFF
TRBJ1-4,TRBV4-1,CASSHPQGGNEKLFF
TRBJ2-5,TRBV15,CATSRDRQTGGETQYF
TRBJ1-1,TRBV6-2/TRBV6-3,CASSDREGGTEAFF
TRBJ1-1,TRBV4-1,CASSQVSRPTEAFF
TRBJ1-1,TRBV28,CASRQGDTEAFF
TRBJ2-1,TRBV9,CASSVVAGNNEQFF
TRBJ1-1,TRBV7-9,CASSEDGPEAFF
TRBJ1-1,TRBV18,CASSGNRDEYPIISGNTEAFF
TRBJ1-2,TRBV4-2,CASSEATGQGINYGYTF
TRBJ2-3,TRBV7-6,CASSLGLGADTQYF
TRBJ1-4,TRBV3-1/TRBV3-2,CASNGGPTNEKLFF
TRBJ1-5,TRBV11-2,CASSLGRDSVNQPQHF
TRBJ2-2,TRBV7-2,CASRLESNTGELFF
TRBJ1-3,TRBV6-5,CASKGATSGNTIYF
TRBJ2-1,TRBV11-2,CASSLAPSGYNEQFF
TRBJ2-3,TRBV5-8,CASTLGPDTQYF
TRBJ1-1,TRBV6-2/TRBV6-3,CASSPPRNTEAFF
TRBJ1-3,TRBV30,CAWKSGGVDTIYF
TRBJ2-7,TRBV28,CASSMGGRGKDEQYF
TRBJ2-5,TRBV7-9,CASSLLGGETQYF
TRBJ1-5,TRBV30,CAWSGQGAYSNQPQHF